The 3 T cell receptor beta chains given below trace back to one sample, sequenced in a study of shared clonotypes between healthy human individuals. TCRdb keeps only in-frame clones here, not all; method: immunoSEQ multiplex PCR. Altogether about 1.1 million clones are present, about 84% being singletons, with the ten largest covering around 0.6%. The sequenced material came from memory CD4+ T cells from PBMCs. Subset reported: CD45RA-negative fraction. These receptors were collected from a young man in good health. Some clones in this sample may be carry-over from other donors' samples.

The V call is TRBV4-1, the J call TRBJ2-1, with D possibly being TRBD2 (6 bases). CDR1 and CDR2 (germline): MGHRA, YSYEKL. The V and J ends lost 4 bases and 0 bases respectively, with 13 bases between them. The CDR3 sequence is 16 residues long. CDR3 DNA: TGCGCCAGCAGCCTCCCCCGGGAGCTCTCCTACAATGAGCAGTTCTTC. Translating it yields CASSLPRELSYNEQFF.

V usage is TRBV10-3 and J usage is TRBJ2-7, with D unresolved. Germline CDR1 and CDR2: ENHRY and SYGVKD. The germline V and J ends were trimmed by 3 bases and 7 bases, with 7 bases remaining between them. The CDR3 is made up of 11 amino acids. CDR3 sequence (DNA): TGTGCCATCAGTGATGGGTGGGAGCAGTACTTC. It specifies CAISDGWEQYF.

This rearrangement joins TRBV11-1 to TRBJ2-7; D may be TRBD2 (6 bases). Trimming shortened V by 5 bases and J by 3 bases, and 20 bases separated the two germline ends. The CDR3 consists of 16 residues. Germline V lookup: CDR1 SGHAT, CDR2 FQDESV (reference sequence). The CDR3 bases are TGTGCCAGCAGCCCGCGTCATATCGCCGGGGGCTACGAGCAGTACTTC. Translated, it gives CASSPRHIAGGYEQYF.